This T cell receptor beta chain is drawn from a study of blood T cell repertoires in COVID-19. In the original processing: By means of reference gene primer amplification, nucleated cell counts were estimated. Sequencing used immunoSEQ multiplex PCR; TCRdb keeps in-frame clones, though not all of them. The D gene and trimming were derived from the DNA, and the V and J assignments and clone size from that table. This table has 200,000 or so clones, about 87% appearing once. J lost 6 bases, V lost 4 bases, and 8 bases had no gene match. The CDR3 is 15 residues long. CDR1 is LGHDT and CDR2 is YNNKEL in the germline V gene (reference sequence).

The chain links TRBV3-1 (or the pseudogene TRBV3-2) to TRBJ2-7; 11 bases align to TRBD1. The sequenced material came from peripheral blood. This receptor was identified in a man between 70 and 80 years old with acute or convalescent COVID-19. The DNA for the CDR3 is TGTGCCAGCAGCCCGCCACTCGGGACAGGGGGCGAGCAGTACTTC. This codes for CASSPPLGTGGEQYF.